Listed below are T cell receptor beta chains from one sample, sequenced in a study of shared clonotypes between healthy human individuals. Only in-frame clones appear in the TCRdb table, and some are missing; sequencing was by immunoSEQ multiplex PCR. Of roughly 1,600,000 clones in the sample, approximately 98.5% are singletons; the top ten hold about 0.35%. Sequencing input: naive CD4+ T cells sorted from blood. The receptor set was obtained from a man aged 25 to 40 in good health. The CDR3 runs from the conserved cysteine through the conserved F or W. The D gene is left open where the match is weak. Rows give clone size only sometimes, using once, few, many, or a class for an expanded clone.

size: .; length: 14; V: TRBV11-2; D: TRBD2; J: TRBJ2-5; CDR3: CASSFTSGQETQYF; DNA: TGTGCCAGCAGCTTCACTAGCGGGCAAGAGACCCAGTACTTC
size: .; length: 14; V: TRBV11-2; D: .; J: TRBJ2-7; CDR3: CASSLDVRGYEQYF; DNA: TGTGCCAGCAGCTTAGATGTTCGGGGCTACGAGCAGTACTTC
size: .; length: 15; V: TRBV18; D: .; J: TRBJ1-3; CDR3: CASSPQGGIGNTIYF; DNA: TGTGCCAGCTCACCACAGGGGGGGATTGGAAACACCATATATTTT
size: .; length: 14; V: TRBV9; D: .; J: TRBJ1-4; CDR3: CASSLRPTNEKLFF; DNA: TGTGCCAGCAGCCTGAGGCCAACTAATGAAAAACTGTTTTTT
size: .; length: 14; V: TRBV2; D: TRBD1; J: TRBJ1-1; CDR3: CASSETRDRLEAFF; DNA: TGTGCCAGCAGTGAAACCCGGGACAGACTAGAAGCTTTCTTT
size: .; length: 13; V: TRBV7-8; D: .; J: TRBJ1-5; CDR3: CASSLTGRQPQHF; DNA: TGTGCCAGCAGCTTAACAGGGAGGCAGCCCCAGCATTTT
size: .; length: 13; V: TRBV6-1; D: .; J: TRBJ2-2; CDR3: CASRLAETGELFF; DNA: TGTGCCAGCAGACTAGCAGAAACCGGGGAGCTGTTTTTT
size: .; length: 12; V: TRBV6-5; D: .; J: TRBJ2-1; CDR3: CASRTGLDEQFF; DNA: TGTGCCAGCAGGACAGGTCTTGATGAGCAGTTCTTC
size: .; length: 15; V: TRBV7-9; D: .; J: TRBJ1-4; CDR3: CASSAGGATNEKLFF; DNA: TGTGCCAGCAGCGCCGGGGGGGCAACTAATGAAAAACTGTTTTTT
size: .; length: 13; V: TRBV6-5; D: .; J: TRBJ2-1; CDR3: CASRSNRVNEQFF; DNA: TGTGCCAGCAGGTCAAACAGGGTCAATGAGCAGTTCTTC
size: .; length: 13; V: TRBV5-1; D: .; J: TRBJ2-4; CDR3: CASSWNLLDIQYF; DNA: TGCGCCAGCAGCTGGAACCTACTGGACATTCAGTACTTC
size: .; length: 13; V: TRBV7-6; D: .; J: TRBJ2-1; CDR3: CASSSTQRSELFF; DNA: TGTGCCAGCAGCTCTACACAAAGGTCGGAACTATTCTTC
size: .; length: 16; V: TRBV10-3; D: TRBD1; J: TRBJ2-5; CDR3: CAISTGQGLGQETQYF; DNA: TGTGCCATCAGTACTGGACAGGGCCTAGGCCAAGAGACCCAGTACTTC
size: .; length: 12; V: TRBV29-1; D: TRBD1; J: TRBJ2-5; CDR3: CSASTGSETQYF; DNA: TGCAGCGCGTCGACAGGGTCAGAGACCCAGTACTTC
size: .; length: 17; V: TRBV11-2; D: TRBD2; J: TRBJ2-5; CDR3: CASSSRLAGAMGETQYF; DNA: TGTGCCAGCAGCTCTAGACTAGCGGGAGCAATGGGTGAGACCCAGTACTTC
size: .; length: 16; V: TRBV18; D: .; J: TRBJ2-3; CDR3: CASSPPGLWSTDTQYF; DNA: TGTGCCAGCTCACCACCGGGGTTATGGAGCACAGATACGCAGTATTTT
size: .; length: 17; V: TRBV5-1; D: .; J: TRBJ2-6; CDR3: CASSLILQHSGANVLTF; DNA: TGCGCCAGCAGCTTGATCTTGCAACACTCTGGGGCCAACGTCCTGACTTTC
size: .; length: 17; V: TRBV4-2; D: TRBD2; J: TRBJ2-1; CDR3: CASSQGSASGAYNEQFF; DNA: TGTGCCAGCAGCCAGGGATCGGCTAGCGGAGCATACAATGAGCAGTTCTTC
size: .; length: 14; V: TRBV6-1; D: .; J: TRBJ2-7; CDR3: CASRLGTRGGEQYF; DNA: TGTGCCAGCCGACTAGGGACACGAGGGGGGGAGCAGTACTTC
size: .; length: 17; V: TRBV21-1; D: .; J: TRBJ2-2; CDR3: CASSKLGLAANTGELFF; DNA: TGTGCCAGCAGCAAACTAGGACTAGCGGCAAACACCGGGGAGCTGTTTTTT
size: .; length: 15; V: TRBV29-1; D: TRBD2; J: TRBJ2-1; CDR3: CSVSAKVAGDNEQFF; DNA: TGCAGCGTTTCGGCCAAAGTAGCGGGAGACAATGAGCAGTTCTTC
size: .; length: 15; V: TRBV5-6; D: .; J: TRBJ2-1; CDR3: CASSYTVRGINEQFF; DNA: TGTGCCAGCAGCTATACGGTAAGGGGTATCAATGAGCAGTTCTTC
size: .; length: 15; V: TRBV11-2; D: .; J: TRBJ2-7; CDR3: CASSSTRGLAYEQYF; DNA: TGTGCCAGCAGCTCGACGCGGGGCCTGGCCTACGAGCAGTACTTC
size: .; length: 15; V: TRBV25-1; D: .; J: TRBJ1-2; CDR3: CASSEGRNSPGGYTF; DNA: TGTGCCAGCAGTGAGGGTAGAAACAGCCCGGGGGGCTACACCTTC
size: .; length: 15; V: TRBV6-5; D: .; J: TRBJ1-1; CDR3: CASIGRRGTGTEAFF; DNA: TGTGCCAGCATAGGAAGAAGGGGGACGGGCACTGAAGCTTTCTTT
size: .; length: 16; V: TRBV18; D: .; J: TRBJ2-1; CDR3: CASSLMGFVSYNEQFF; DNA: TGTGCCAGCTCCCTAATGGGGTTTGTCAGCTACAATGAGCAGTTCTTC
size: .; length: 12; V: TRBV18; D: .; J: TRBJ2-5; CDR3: CASSRTEETQYF; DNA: TGTGCCAGCTCACGGACAGAAGAGACCCAGTACTTC
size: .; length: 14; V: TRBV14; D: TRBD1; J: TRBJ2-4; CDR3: CASSPQGQGFIQYF; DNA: TGTGCCAGCAGCCCCCAGGGACAGGGTTTCATTCAGTACTTC
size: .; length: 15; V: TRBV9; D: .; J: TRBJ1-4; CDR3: CASSVGSARNEKLFF; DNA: TGTGCCAGCAGCGTAGGATCCGCAAGGAATGAAAAACTGTTTTTT
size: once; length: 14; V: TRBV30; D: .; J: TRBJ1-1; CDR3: CAWSVGPMNTEAFF; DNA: TGTGCCTGGAGTGTGGGTCCTATGAACACTGAAGCTTTCTTT
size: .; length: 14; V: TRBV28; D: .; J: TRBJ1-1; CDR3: CASSLPGANTEAFF; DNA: TGTGCCAGCAGTTTACCAGGGGCTAACACTGAAGCTTTCTTT
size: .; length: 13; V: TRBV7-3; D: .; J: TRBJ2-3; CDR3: CASSPEAQGTQYF; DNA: TGTGCCAGCAGCCCGGAAGCACAGGGTACGCAGTATTTT
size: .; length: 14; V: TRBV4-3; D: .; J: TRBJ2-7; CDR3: CASSPRDGSYEQYF; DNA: TGCGCCAGCAGCCCCCGGGACGGATCCTACGAGCAGTACTTC
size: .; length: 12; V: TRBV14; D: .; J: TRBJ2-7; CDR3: CASSQEVVEQYF; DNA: TGTGCCAGCAGCCAAGAGGTGGTCGAGCAGTACTTC
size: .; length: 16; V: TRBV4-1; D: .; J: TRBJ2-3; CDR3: CASSQGGTAVTDTQYF; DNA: TGCGCCAGCAGCCAAGGTGGGACCGCAGTGACAGATACGCAGTATTTT
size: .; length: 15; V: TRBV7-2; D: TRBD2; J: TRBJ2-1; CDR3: CASSIRLAVHNEQFF; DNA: TGTGCCAGCAGCATTCGACTAGCGGTTCACAATGAGCAGTTCTTC
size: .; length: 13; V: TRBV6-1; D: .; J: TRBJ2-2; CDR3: CASSEGNTGELFF; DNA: TGTGCCAGCAGTGAAGGGAACACCGGGGAGCTGTTTTTT
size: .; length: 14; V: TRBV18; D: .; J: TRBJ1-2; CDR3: CASSPPGLDYGYTF; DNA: TGTGCCAGCTCACCACCGGGGCTCGATTATGGCTACACCTTC
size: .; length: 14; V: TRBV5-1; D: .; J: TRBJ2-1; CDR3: CASSLGPGLNEQFF; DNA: TGCGCCAGCAGCTTGGGTCCAGGGCTCAATGAGCAGTTCTTC
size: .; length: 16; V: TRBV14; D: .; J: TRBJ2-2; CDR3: CASSHQGGLNTGELFF; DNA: TGTGCCAGCAGCCATCAAGGGGGTTTGAACACCGGGGAGCTGTTTTTT
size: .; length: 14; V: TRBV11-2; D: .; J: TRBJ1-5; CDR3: CASSLTYSNQPQHF; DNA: TGTGCCAGCAGCTTAACATATAGCAATCAGCCCCAGCATTTT
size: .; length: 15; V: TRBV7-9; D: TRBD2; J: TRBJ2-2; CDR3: CASSRGLATTGELFF; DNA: TGTGCCAGCAGCCGGGGACTAGCGACCACCGGGGAGCTGTTTTTT
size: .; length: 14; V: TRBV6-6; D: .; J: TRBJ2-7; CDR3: CASSYPGPTYEQYF; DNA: TGTGCCAGCAGTTACCCGGGCCCTACCTACGAGCAGTACTTC
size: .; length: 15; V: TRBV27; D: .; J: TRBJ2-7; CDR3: CASSSPISGHTEQYF; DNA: TGTGCCAGCAGTTCCCCGATTAGTGGACATACTGAGCAGTACTTC